This T cell receptor (beta chain) was obtained from a study of T cell responses to AZD1222 COVID-19 vaccine. Regarding the study as a whole: Repertoire sampling happened only post peak T cell response. Donors were largely white British and mainly female; clonal diversity was possibly underestimated.

A remark on this clone: Its antigen is unidentified.

The CDR3 extends over 12 amino acids. Trimming pared 1 base from V and 1 base from J, leaving 2 bases between. Germline CDR1 reads LGHDT; CDR2 reads YNNKEL (reference sequence). Some clones are missing from TCRdb's copy, which holds only in-frame ones; the method was immunoSEQ multiplex PCR. The sample consists of around 99,000 clones, roughly 86% of them appearing once. Here the sequenced sample was peripheral blood, taken 28 days after the second AZD1222 dose. The gene calls are TRBV3-1 (or the pseudogene TRBV3-2) and TRBJ2-7; unclear D gene. This clonotype originated in an adult who received the AZD1222 COVID-19 vaccine. DNA for the CDR3: TGTGCCAGCAGCCAAGCGTCCTACGAGCAGTACTTC. It is translated as CASSQASYEQYF.